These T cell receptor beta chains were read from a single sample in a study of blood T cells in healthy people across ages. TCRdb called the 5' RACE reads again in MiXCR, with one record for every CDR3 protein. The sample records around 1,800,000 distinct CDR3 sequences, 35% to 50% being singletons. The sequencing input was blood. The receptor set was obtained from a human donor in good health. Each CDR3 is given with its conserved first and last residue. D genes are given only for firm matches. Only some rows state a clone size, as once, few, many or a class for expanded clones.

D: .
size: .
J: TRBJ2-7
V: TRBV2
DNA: TGTGCCAGCAGTGGGCCAGGAGGGTACGAGCAGTACTTC
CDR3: CASSGPGGYEQYF

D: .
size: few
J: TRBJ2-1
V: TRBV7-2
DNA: TGTGCCAGCAGCTTAGCGACGGAGGGCCCCTACAATGAGCAGTTCTTC
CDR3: CASSLATEGPYNEQFF

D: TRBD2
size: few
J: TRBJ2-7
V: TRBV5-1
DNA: TGCGCCAGCAGCTTACCGGGGAGGGCCTACGAGCAGTACTTC
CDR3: CASSLPGRAYEQYF

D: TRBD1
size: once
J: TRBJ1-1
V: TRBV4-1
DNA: TGCGCCAGCAGCCAACGACAGGGCATGAACACTGAAGCTTTCTTT
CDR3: CASSQRQGMNTEAFF

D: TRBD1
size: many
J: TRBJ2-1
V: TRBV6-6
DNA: TGTGCCAGCAGTTACAGGACAGGGAATGAGCAGTTCTTC
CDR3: CASSYRTGNEQFF

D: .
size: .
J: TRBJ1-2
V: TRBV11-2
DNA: TGTGCCAGCAGACCCCCAGGACGTAACTATGGCTACACCTTC
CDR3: CASRPPGRNYGYTF

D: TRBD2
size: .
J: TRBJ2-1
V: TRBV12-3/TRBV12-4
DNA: TGTGCCAGCAGTTACACGGGGGGGGACAATGAGCAGTTCTTC
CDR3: CASSYTGGDNEQFF

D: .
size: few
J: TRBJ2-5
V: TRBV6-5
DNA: TGTGCCAGCAGTTACTCTTCTGGGGGCGGTGAGACCCAGTACTTC
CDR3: CASSYSSGGGETQYF

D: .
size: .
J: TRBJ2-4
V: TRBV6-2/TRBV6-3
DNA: TGTGCCAGCCGTCCAGGGGTAGAGGGAAACATTCAGTACTTC
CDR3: CASRPGVEGNIQYF

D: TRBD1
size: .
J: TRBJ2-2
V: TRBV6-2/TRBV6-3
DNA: TGTGCCAGCAGTCTATACAGGGGGAACACCGGGGAGCTGTTTTTT
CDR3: CASSLYRGNTGELFF

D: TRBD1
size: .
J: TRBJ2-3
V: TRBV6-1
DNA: TGTGCCAGCCTCGTGGGACAGGGGTCGGGCACAGATACGCAGTATTTT
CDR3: CASLVGQGSGTDTQYF

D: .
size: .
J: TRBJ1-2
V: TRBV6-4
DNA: TGTGCCAGCAGCCCCGACAGGAGTTTGTATGGCTACACCTTC
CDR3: CASSPDRSLYGYTF

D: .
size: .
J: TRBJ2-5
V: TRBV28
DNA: TGTGCCAGCTCAACCACTAGGGGTGTCGTGAAGACCCAGTACTTC
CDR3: CASSTTRGVVKTQYF

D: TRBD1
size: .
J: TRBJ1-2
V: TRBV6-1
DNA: TGTGCCAGCACCGTGGACAGGGACTATGGCTACACCTTC
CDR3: CASTVDRDYGYTF

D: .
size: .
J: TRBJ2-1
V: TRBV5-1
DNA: TGCGCCAGCAGCTTGACGGACTGGAGCTCCTACAATGAGCAGTTCTTC
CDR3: CASSLTDWSSYNEQFF

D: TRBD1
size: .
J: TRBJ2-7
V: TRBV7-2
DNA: TGTGCCAGCAGCACCTCGTGGACAGGGAGCGGCGAGCAGTACTTC
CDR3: CASSTSWTGSGEQYF

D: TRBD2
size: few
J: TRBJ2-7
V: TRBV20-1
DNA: TGCAGTGCTAGAAAAGAGTTGCGGGGGGGACGATCCTACGAGCAGTACTTC
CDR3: CSARKELRGGRSYEQYF

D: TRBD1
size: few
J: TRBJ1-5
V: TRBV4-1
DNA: TGCGCCAGCAGCCAGACGGACAGGGGGCTCTCTCAGCCCCAGCATTTT
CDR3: CASSQTDRGLSQPQHF

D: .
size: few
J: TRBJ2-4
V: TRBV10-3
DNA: TGTGCCATCAGTGGATCGCAAGAGTCCTACAATGAGCAGTACTTC
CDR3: CAISGSQESYNEQYF

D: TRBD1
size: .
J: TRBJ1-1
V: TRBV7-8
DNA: TGTGCCAGCAGCCCGCCAACCGGACAGGGGAACACTGAAGCTTTCTTT
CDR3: CASSPPTGQGNTEAFF

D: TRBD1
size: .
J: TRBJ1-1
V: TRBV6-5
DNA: TGTGCCAGCAGTTACATCATGGGACAGAGGAACACTGAAGCTTTCTTT
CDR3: CASSYIMGQRNTEAFF

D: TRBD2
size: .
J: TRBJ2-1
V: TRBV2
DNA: TGTGCCAGCAGTGCTGACCGGGGGGGGCAGTTCTTC
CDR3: CASSADRGGQFF

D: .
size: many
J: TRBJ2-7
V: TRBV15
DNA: TGTGCCACCAGCACCAAAGAACCGTCAGGGGTCTACGAGCAGTACTTC
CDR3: CATSTKEPSGVYEQYF

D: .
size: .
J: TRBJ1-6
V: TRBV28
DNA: TGTGCCAGCAGTTTATCATATGGGAGGGTCTATAATTCACCCCTCCACTTT
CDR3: CASSLSYGRVYNSPLHF

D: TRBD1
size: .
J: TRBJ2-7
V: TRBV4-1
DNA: TGCGCCAGCAGCCAGTACCCGGGACAGGGAACCGAGCAGTACTTC
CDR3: CASSQYPGQGTEQYF

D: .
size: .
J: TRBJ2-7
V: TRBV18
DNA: TGTGCCAGCCCCAACCCCAGATTACGGGACAAAGGTCGCTACGAGCAGTACTTC
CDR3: CASPNPRLRDKGRYEQYF

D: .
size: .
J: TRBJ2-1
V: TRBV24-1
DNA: TGTGCCACCAGTGATCGACAGGATCTGTACAATGAGCAGTTCTTC
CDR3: CATSDRQDLYNEQFF

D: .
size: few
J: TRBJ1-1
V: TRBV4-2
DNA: TGTGCCAGTAGCCATCGGGGGAAGAACACTGAAGCTTTCTTT
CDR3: CASSHRGKNTEAFF

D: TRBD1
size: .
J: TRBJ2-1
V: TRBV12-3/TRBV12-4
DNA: TGTGCCGGTCTACATAAACAGGGGAGCTCCTACAATGGGCAGTTCTTC
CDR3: CAGLHKQGSSYNGQFF

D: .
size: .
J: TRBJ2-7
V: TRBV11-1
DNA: TGTGCCAGCAGCTTAAGGGGGGTAGCCGACTACGAGCAGTACTTC
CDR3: CASSLRGVADYEQYF

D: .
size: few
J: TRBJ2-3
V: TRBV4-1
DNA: TGCGCCAGCAGCCAAGAAGGATCCGTTCGCACAGATACGCAGTATTTT
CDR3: CASSQEGSVRTDTQYF

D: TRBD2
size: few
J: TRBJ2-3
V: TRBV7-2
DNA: TGTGCCAGCAGCCTTTTGGGCTTACTAGCGGCGAGCACAGATACGCAGTATTTT
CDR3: CASSLLGLLAASTDTQYF

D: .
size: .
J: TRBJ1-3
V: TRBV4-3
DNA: TGCGCCAGCAGCCAAGATCCGGCAGGGGCTAATCCTGGAAACACCATATATTTT
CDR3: CASSQDPAGANPGNTIYF

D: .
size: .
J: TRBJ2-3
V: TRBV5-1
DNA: TGCGCCAGCAGCTTGGCGGGGGGCCGAAGACGGTATTTT
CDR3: CASSLAGGRRRYF

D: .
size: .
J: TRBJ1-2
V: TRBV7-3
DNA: TGTGCCAGCAGCCCCGGGGACACAACTAACTATGGCTACACCTTC
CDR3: CASSPGDTTNYGYTF

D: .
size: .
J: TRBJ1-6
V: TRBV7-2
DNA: TGTGCCAGCAGCTTAGCTGTAGTTTCACCCCTCCACTTT
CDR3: CASSLAVVSPLHF

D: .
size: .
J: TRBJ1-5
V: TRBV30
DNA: TGTGCCTGGAGCCCCCAGGGTAATCAGCCCCAGCATTTT
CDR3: CAWSPQGNQPQHF

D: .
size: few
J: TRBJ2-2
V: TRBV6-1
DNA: TGTGCCGTCACTTCGACAGAGTACACCGGGGAGCTGTTTTTT
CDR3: CAVTSTEYTGELFF

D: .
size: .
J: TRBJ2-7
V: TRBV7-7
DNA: TGTGCCAGCAGCACGGGACAAGGGGACGAGCAGTACTTC
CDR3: CASSTGQGDEQYF

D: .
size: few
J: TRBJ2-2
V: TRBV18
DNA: TGTGCCAGCTCACGGGGACTGACGAACACCGGGGAGCTGTTTTTT
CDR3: CASSRGLTNTGELFF

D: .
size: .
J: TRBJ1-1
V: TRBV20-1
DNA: TGCAGTGCTAGAGGGGGGGACACAAGACCGAACACTGAAGCTTTCTTT
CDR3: CSARGGDTRPNTEAFF

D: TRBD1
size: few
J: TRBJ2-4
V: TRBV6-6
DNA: TGTGCCAGCAGTCCCCGACAGGGTGCAAACATTCAGTACTTC
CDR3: CASSPRQGANIQYF

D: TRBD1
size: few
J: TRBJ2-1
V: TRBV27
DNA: TGTGCCAGCACTCATTCCTCAGGGGGCTTGCAGTTCTTC
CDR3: CASTHSSGGLQFF

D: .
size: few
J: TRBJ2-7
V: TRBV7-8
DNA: TGTGCCAGCAGCTTATTTTCGGCCTACGAGCAGTACTTC
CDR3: CASSLFSAYEQYF

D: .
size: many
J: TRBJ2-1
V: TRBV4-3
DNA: TGCGCCAGCAGCCAAGATTGGTCCGGGAGCTCCTACAATGAGCAGTTCTTC
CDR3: CASSQDWSGSSYNEQFF

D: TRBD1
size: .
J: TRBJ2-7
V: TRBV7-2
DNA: TGTGCCAGCAGCTTACAGGGGGCAGACTACGGGCAGTACTTC
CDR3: CASSLQGADYGQYF

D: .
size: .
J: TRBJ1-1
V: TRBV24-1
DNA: TGTGCCACCAGTGATACGGAGGGTGGTACTGAAGCTTTCTTT
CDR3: CATSDTEGGTEAFF

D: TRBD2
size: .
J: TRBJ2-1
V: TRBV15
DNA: TGTGCCACCAGCAGAGATCGGGGGGGGTATGAGCAGTTCTTC
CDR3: CATSRDRGGYEQFF

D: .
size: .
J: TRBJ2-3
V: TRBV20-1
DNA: TGCAGTGCTAGGCCTCGGGCAAGGGGGGGGAGCACAGATACGCAGTATTTT
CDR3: CSARPRARGGSTDTQYF

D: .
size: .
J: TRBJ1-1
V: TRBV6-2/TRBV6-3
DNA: TGTGCCAGCAGTTCCCCGGACGGGATCAACACTGAAGCTTTCTTT
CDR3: CASSSPDGINTEAFF

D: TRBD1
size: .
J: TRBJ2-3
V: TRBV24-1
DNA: TGTGCCACCAGTGATCAACCAGGGGGCTCAGGGCAGTATTTT
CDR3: CATSDQPGGSGQYF

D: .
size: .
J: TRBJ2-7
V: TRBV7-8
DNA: TGTGCCAGCAGCCCCCCTGGGGGCCCTTCCGAGCAGTACTTC
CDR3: CASSPPGGPSEQYF

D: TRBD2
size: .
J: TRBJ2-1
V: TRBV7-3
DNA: TGTGCCAGCAGCCCTGGGACTAGCGGGGACAAGGAGCAGTTCTTC
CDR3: CASSPGTSGDKEQFF

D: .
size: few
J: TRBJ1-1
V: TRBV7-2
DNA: TGTGCCAGCAGCCCGACTCTTATTACCACTTCGAACGCTGAAGCTTTCTTT
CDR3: CASSPTLITTSNAEAFF